The clone carrying this T cell receptor (beta chain) was recorded many times. Each CDR3 protein is one row after TCRdb ran MiXCR on the 5' RACE reads. The table has tens of thousands of distinct CDR3 sequences, roughly 14% seen once. This entry belongs to a study of T cells of healthy individuals. V dropped 2 bases and J dropped 0 bases, with 8 bases sitting between them. The CDR3 covers 15 residues. CDR1 is SQVTM and CDR2 is ANQGSEA in the germline V gene. The origin of this receptor is a human donor in good health. The chain carries TRBV29-1 and TRBJ1-6; unclear D gene. The chain's CDR3 is CSVEWASSYNSPLHF. CDR3 in DNA: TGCAGCGTTGAATGGGCCAGCTCCTATAATTCACCCCTCCACTTT.